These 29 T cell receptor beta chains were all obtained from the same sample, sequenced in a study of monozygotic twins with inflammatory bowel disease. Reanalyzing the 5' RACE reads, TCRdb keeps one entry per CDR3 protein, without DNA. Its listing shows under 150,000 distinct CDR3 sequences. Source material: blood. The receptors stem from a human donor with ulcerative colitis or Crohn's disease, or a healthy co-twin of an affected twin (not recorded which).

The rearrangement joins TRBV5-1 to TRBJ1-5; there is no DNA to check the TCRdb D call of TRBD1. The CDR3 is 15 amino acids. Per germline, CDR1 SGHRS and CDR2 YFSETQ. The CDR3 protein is CASSIGQGPDQPQHF. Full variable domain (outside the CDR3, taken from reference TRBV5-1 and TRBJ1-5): KAGVTQTPRYLIKTRGQQVTLSCSPISGHRSVSWYQQTPGQGLQFLFEYFSETQRNKGNFPGRFSGRQFSNSRSEMNVSTLELGDSALYLCASSIGQGPDQPQHFGDGTRLSIL.

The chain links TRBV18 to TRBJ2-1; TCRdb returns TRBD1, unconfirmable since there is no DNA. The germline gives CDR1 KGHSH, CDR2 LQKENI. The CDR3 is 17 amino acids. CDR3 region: CASSPTLRDRGYNEQFF.

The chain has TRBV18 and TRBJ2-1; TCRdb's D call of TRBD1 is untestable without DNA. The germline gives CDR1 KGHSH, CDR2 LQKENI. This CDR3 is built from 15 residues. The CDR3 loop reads CASSRQDREKGEQFF. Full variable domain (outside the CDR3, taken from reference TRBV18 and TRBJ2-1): NAGVMQNPRHLVRRRGQEARLRCSPMKGHSHVYWYRQLPEEGLKFMVYLQKENIIDESGMPKERFSAEFPKEGPSILRIQQVVRGDSAAYFCASSRQDREKGEQFFGPGTRLTVL.

The CDR3 protein is CSASTGAEKYNEQFF. The chain employs TRBV20-1 and TRBJ2-1; TCRdb names TRBD2, which stays unverified in the absence of DNA. Germline lookup yields CDR1 DFQATT and CDR2 SNEGSKA (reference sequence). This CDR3 spans 15 amino acids.

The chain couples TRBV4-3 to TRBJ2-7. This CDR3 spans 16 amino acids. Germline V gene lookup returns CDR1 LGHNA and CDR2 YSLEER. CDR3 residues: CASSQDRESTAYEQYF.

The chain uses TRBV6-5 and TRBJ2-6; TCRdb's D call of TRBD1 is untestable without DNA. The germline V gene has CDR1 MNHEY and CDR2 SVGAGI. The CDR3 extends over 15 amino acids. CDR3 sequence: CASSSTGSGANVLTF.

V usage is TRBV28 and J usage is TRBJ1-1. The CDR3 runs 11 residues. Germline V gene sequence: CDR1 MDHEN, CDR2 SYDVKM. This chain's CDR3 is CASSLYTEAFF.

The CDR3 spells CASSQDPHDTDTQYF. The rearrangement links TRBV4-2 to TRBJ2-3. The CDR3 is made up of 15 amino acids. Per germline, CDR1 LGHNA and CDR2 YNFKEQ.

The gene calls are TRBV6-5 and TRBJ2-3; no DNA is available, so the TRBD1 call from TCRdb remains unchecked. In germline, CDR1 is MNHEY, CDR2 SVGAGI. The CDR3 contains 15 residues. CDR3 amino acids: CASSYLGQSTDTQYF.

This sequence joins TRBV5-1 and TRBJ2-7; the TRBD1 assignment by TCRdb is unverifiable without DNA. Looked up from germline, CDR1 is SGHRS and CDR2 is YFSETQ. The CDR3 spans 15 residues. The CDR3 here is CASTKGQRGPREQYF.

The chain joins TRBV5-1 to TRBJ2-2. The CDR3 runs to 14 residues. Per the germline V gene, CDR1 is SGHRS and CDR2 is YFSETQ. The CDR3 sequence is CTSSLGQLHGELFF.

The CDR3 here is CASSATSGFNEQYF. The rearrangement links TRBV5-1 to TRBJ2-7; the D gene TCRdb calls, TRBD2, cannot be checked with no DNA. CDR1 SGHRS and CDR2 YFSETQ come from the germline V gene. The CDR3 loop spans 14 amino acids.

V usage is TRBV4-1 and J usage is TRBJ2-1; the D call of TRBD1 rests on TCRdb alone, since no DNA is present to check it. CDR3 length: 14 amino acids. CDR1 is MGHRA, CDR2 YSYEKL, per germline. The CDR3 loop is CASSDRDGYNEQFF.

CDR3: CASSLVGLPAEKLFF. This chain connects TRBV7-2 to TRBJ1-4. Germline V gene data show CDR1 as SGHTA and CDR2 as FQGNSA. The CDR3 runs to 15 residues.

CDR3 region: CASSLGLAGVDIQYF. J is TRBJ2-4 and V is TRBV5-1; as DNA is missing, the TRBD2 call by TCRdb cannot be tested. The CDR3 covers 15 residues. The V gene's germline CDR1 is SGHRS and CDR2 YFSETQ.

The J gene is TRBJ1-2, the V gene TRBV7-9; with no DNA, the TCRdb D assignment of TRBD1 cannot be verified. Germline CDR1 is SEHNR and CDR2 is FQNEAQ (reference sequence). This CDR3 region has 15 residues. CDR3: CASSLVEGAGYGYTF.

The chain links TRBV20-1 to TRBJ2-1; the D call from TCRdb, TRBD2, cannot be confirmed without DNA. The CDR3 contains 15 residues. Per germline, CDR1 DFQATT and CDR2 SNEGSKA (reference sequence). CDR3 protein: CSAGGLAGTYNEQFF.

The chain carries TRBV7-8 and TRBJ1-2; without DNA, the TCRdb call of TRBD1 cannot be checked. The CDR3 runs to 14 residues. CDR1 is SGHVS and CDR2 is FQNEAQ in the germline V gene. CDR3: CASSPTGQSYGYTF. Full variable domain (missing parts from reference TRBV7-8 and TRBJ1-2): GAGVSQSPRYKVAKRGQDVALRCDPISGHVSLFWYQQALGQGPEFLTYFQNEAQLDKSGLPSDRFFAERPEGSVSTLKIQRTQQEDSAVYLCASSPTGQSYGYTFGSGTRLTVV.

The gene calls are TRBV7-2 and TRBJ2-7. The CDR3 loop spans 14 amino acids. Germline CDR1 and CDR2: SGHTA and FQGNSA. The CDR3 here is CASSLAAGNYEQYF.

The CDR3 loop is CASSLREVLSYEQYF. The genes are TRBV12-3 or TRBV12-4 and TRBJ2-7. The CDR3 spans 15 residues.

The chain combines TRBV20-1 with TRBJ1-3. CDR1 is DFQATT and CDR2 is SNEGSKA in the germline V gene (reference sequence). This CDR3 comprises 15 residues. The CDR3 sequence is CSVADRALTGNTIYF.

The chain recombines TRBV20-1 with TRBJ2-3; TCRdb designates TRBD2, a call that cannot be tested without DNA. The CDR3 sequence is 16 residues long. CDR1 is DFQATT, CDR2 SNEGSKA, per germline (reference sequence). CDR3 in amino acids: CSAWTSGGGLTDTQYF.

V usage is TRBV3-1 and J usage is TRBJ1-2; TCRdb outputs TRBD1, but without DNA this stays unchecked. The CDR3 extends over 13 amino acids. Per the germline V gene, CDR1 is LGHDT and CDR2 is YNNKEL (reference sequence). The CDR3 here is CASTLGRGYGYTF.

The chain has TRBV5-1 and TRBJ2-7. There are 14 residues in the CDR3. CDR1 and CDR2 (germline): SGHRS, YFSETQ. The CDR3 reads CASSFRTDNYEQYF. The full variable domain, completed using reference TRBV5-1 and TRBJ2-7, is KAGVTQTPRYLIKTRGQQVTLSCSPISGHRSVSWYQQTPGQGLQFLFEYFSETQRNKGNFPGRFSGRQFSNSRSEMNVSTLELGDSALYLCASSFRTDNYEQYFGPGTRLTVT.

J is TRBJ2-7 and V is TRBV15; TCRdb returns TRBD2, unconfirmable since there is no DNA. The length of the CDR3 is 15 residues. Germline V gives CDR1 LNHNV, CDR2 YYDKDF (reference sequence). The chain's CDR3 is CATSLPGIGAYEQYF.

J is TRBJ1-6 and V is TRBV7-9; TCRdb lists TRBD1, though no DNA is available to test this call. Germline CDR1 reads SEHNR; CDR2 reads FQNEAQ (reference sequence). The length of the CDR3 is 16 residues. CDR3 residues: CASSFQGESYNSPLHF.

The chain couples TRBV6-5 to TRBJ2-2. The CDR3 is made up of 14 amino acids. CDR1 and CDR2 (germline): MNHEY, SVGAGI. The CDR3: CASSYATNTGELFF.

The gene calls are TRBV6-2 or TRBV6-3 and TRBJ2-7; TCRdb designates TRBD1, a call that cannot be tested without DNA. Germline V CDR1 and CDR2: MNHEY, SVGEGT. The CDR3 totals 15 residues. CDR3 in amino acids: CASSTGSTGGGEQYF.

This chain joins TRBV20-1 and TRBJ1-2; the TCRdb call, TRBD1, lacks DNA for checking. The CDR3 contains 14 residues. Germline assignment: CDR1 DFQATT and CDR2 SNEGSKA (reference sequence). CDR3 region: CSATSSRGSRGYTF.